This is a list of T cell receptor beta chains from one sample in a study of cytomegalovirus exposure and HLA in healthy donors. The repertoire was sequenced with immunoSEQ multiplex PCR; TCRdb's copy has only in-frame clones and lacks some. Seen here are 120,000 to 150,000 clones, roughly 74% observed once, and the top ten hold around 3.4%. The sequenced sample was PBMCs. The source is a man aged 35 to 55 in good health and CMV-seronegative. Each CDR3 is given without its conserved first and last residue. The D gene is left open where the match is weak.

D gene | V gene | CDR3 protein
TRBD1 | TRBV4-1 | ASSPFGDRATYGYT
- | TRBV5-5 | ASSLDWGGNTIY
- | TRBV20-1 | SRRGDYGYT
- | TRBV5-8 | ASRSGMWEQY
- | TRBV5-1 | ASSFDTTGNTIY
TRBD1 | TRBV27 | ASRKGQGTYTGELF
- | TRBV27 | ASSYEGGPDEQF
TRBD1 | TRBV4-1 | ASSQRQGGQWNEQF
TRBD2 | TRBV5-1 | ASSLTGTGGQETQY
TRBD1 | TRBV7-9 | ASSLADRPNQPQH
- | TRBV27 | ASSGEREYTGELF
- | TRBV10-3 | AISVDTEAF
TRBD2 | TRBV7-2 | ASSLLSGGGYEQY
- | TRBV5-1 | ASSSKTGDYGYT
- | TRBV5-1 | ASSFKISTEAF
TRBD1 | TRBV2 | ASKRTGGETQY
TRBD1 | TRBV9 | ASSVRPGQGTTNEKLF
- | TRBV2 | ASLGQNSNQPQH
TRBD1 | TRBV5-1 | ASSLTVQGMGEQY
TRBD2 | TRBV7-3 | ASSPGGRGGPGELF
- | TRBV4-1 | ASSSETDTQY
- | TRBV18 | ASSPPAGTEAF
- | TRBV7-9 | ASSSRGLTEAF
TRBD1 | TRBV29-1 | SVVSGTGKNEQF
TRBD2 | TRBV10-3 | AISGAAGGQETQY
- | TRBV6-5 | ASSRGGMSNQPQH
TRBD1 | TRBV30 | AWSDRDRSLFSYEQY
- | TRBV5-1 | ASSLSGSLGVTSYGYT
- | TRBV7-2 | ASSLTERNSPLH
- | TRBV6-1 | ASMLVQGTYEQY
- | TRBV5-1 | ASSLALLGQEKLF
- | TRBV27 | ASSFGINTGELF
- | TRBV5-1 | ASGWRQATNEKLF
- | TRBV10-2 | ASSELLPQRLYNEQF
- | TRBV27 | ASSLIERRHEQY
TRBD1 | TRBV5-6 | ASSFGQGSSPLH
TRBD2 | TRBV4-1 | ASSQPTSGGFVEQF
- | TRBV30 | AWREYSNQPQH
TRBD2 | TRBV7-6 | ASNIGGGYGGEQF
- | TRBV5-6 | ASSLEGRRGYEQY
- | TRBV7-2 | ASSLGSGPNSPLH
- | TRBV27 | ASSLSPQRGQF
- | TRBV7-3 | ASSQEGPNQETQY
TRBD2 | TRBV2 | ASRQDIAGSYEQY
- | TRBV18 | ARNLDRDKTNQPQH
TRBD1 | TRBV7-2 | ASSTATGWNGYT
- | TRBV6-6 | ASTQATGKGTPLH
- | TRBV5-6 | ASSLSPGTEAF
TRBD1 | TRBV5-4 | ASSFRQGHNYGYT
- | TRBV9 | ASSVGSTAGGNEKLF
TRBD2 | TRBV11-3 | ASSPGLAGGQETQY
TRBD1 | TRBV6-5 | ASRSGQGSTDTQY
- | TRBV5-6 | ASSLVGLEAF